A single sample is the source of the 15 T cell receptor beta chains below, sequenced in a study of T cell responses to AZD1222 COVID-19 vaccine. Data came from immunoSEQ multiplex PCR; TCRdb stores just in-frame clones and leaves some out. The sample consists of about 97,000 clones, 90% of them appearing once. The starting material was peripheral blood, obtained on day 0 of AZD1222 vaccination. The source is an adult in good health.

The chain uses TRBV2 and TRBJ1-1; unclear D gene. V lost 4 bases and J lost 1, with 7 bases in between. The CDR3 loop spans 13 amino acids. Germline CDR1 SNHLY, CDR2 FYNNEI. Here the CDR3 DNA reads TGTGCCAGCAGTGCTTCGCCGAACACTGAAGCTTTCTTT. Protein product: CASSASPNTEAFF.

The rearrangement links TRBV7-9 to TRBJ2-4; D unresolved. The CDR3 sequence is 16 residues long. The V gene lost 4 bases and the J gene lost 0 bases, with 13 bases spanning the gap. Germline V gene sequence: CDR1 SEHNR, CDR2 FQNEAQ (reference sequence). CDR3 sequence reads: CASSSSNTLAKNIQYF. DNA of the CDR3: TGTGCCAGCAGCTCTTCCAACACCCTAGCCAAAAACATTCAGTACTTC.

CDR3 bases: TGTGCCAGCAACGCGGGGGACCAGCCCCAGCATTTT. The encoded protein is CASNAGDQPQHF. The chain recombines TRBV2 with TRBJ1-5; D may be TRBD1 (5 bases). The length of the CDR3 is 12 residues. The V and J ends lost 7 bases and 7 bases respectively, with 11 bases between them. CDR1 and CDR2 from the germline V gene are SNHLY and FYNNEI.

The rearrangement joins TRBV28 to TRBJ1-2, with TRBD1 as a possible D gene (6 bases). Germline V lookup: CDR1 MDHEN, CDR2 SYDVKM. The CDR3 length is 16 residues. The V end lost 2 bases, the J end lost 8 bases, and 21 bases lay between the germline ends. DNA of the CDR3: TGTGCCAGCAGTTTACAGCAGGGGCCCCTAAGTGGGGGCTACACCTTC. Translating gives CASSLQQGPLSGGYTF.

The chain has TRBV12-3 or TRBV12-4 and TRBJ2-7; unclear D gene. This CDR3 has 13 residues. Trimming took off 3 bases at V and 7 bases at J, with 13 bases between the two ends. CDR3 amino acids: CASSFHPAREQYF. The CDR3 DNA follows: TGTGCCAGCAGTTTTCACCCGGCGAGGGAGCAGTACTTC.

The chain couples TRBV6-5 to TRBJ1-2; no definite D call. Germline V lookup: CDR1 MNHEY, CDR2 SVGAGI. The CDR3 has 15 amino acids. V was shortened by 8 bases and J by 1 base, with 17 bases between the two germline ends. DNA of the CDR3: TGTGCCAGCCACCCTACAGACGGACTTAACTATGGCTACACCTTC. Amino acid sequence: CASHPTDGLNYGYTF.

The rearrangement joins TRBV4-1 to TRBJ2-1; weak D call: TRBD1 (6 bases). The CDR3 consists of 13 residues. Trimming cost V 3 bases and J 12 bases, with 15 bases left between them. The V gene's germline CDR1 is MGHRA and CDR2 YSYEKL. CDR3 protein: CASSHRTGIGQFF. DNA of the CDR3: TGCGCCAGCAGCCACAGAACAGGGATAGGGCAGTTCTTC.

The V gene is TRBV28, the J gene TRBJ1-4; 7 nucleotides line up with TRBD1. The junction had 2 bases not matched to a gene; V was cut back by 3 bases and J by 4 bases. CDR3 size: 14 residues. Per the germline V gene, CDR1 is MDHEN and CDR2 is SYDVKM. DNA for the CDR3: TGTGCCAGCAGTTTGACAGGGTATAATGAAAAACTGTTTTTT. Amino acid sequence: CASSLTGYNEKLFF.

This clone was detected only once. The chain recombines TRBV5-4 with TRBJ2-1; 12 positions agree with TRBD2. Trimming removed 1 base from V and 2 bases from J; junction bases left unmatched: 1. Germline V gene data show CDR1 as SGHNT and CDR2 as YYREEE (reference sequence). The CDR3 is 16 amino acids. CDR3 region: CASSLSSGGAYNEQFF. CDR3 nucleotides: TGTGCCAGCAGCTTGTCTAGCGGGGGGGCCTACAATGAGCAGTTCTTC.

V usage is TRBV2 and J usage is TRBJ1-1; D is unresolved. The CDR3 has 11 amino acids. V lost 8 bases and J 7 bases, leaving 11 bases between the germline ends. CDR1 and CDR2 (germline): SNHLY, FYNNEI. The CDR3 region is CASGKENEAFF. The CDR3 DNA reads as TGTGCCAGCGGAAAGGAGAATGAAGCTTTCTTT. Together with reference TRBV2 and TRBJ1-1, the CDR3 gives the full variable domain: EPEVTQTPSHQVTQMGQEVILRCVPISNHLYFYWYRQILGQKVEFLVSFYNNEISEKSEIFDDQFSVERPDGSNFTLKIRSTKLEDSAMYFCASGKENEAFFGQGTRLTVV.

This chain connects TRBV7-9 to TRBJ2-7; the D is unclear. Germline V CDR1 and CDR2: SEHNR, FQNEAQ (reference sequence). The CDR3 is 13 residues long. V lost 5 bases, J lost 3 bases, and 11 bases lay in between. CDR3 DNA: TGTGCCAGCAGCGCGGACGGATACTACGAGCAGTACTTC. As protein: CASSADGYYEQYF.

This chain joins TRBV6-5 and TRBJ1-2; TRBD1 matches at 7 bases. The CDR3 is made up of 16 amino acids. In germline, CDR1 is MNHEY, CDR2 SVGAGI. The V and J ends lost 1 base and 4 bases, in that order; junction bases with no gene match: 9. The CDR3 loop is CASSYLPIDRAYGYTF. The CDR3 coding sequence is TGTGCCAGCAGTTACTTGCCGATCGACAGGGCCTATGGCTACACCTTC.

The chain uses TRBV11-2 and TRBJ1-2; no clear D gene. The CDR3 loop spans 12 amino acids. CDR1 SGHAT and CDR2 FQNNGV come from the germline V gene. Trimming took off 1 base at V and 8 bases at J, with 8 bases between the two ends. In nucleotides, the CDR3 is TGTGCCAGCAGCTTAGGAGTGGCGGGCTACACCTTC. Its protein product is CASSLGVAGYTF. The full variable domain, with the rest looked up from reference TRBV11-2 and TRBJ1-2, is EAGVAQSPRYKIIEKRQSVAFWCNPISGHATLYWYQQILGQGPKLLIQFQNNGVVDDSQLPKDRFSAERLKGVDSTLKIQPAKLEDSAVYLCASSLGVAGYTFGSGTRLTVV.

CDR3 nucleotides: TGTGCCAGCAGTTCCTCTATGCGCCATTTCCAAGAGACCCAGTACTTC. Residues: CASSSSMRHFQETQYF. The J gene is TRBJ2-5, the V gene TRBV28; no clear D. Deletions cut 4 bases from V and 1 base from J, with 16 bases between. The CDR3 consists of 16 residues. Germline CDR1 reads MDHEN; CDR2 reads SYDVKM.

The V gene is TRBV3-1 (or the pseudogene TRBV3-2), the J gene TRBJ1-2; 9 bases are shared with TRBD1. J lost 4 bases, V lost 4 bases, and 1 base had no gene match. Germline assignment: CDR1 LGHDT and CDR2 YNNKEL (reference sequence). The CDR3 is made up of 13 amino acids. The CDR3 DNA reads TGTGCCAGCAGCCTACAGGGGGCCTATGGCTACACCTTC. Translation: CASSLQGAYGYTF.